Presented here are 23 T cell receptor beta chains from one specimen sequenced in a study of beta chain features in type 1 diabetes. General study findings and limits: Type 1 diabetes patients had moderately but significantly shorter TCRB CDR3s in all four CD4+ subsets.

Antigens of these TCRs are unknown. Investigators reverse transcribed all isolated RNA, so they sequenced expressed TCRB transcripts. Generated by immunoSEQ multiplex PCR, the TCRdb table keeps only in-frame clones and is missing some. The sample has some 350,000 clones; roughly 14% are singletons. Specimen: naive CD4+ T cells from blood. The receptors come from a woman aged 18-30 years with type 1 diabetes.

This clone showed up just a few times. This chain links TRBV2 with TRBJ2-1; TRBD2 might be the D (5 bases). Deletions cut 10 bases from V and 0 bases from J, with 13 bases between. The CDR3 has 14 residues. CDR1 is SNHLY and CDR2 is FYNNEI in the germline V gene. CDR3 sequence: CATRPGSSYNEQFF. The CDR3 DNA reads TGTGCCACCAGACCGGGAAGCTCCTACAATGAGCAGTTCTTC.

The chain's CDR3 is CAWSVRAGGTNSNQPQHF. CDR3 bases: TGTGCCTGGAGTGTACGGGCAGGGGGGACGAATAGCAATCAGCCCCAGCATTTT. This chain uses TRBV30 with TRBJ1-5; 7 bases fit TRBD1. The ends lost 0 bases at V and 0 bases at J; junction bases unmatched: 11. Germline V gene lookup returns CDR1 GTSNPN and CDR2 SVGIG (reference sequence). There are 18 residues in the CDR3. The variable domain in full, with the rest retrieved from reference TRBV30 and TRBJ1-5, is SQTIHQWPATLVQPVGSPLSLECTVEGTSNPNLYWYRQAAGRGLQLLFYSVGIGQISSEVPQNLSASRPQDRQFILSSKKLLLSDSGFYLCAWSVRAGGTNSNQPQHFGDGTRLSIL.

The chain couples TRBV7-9 to TRBJ2-7; TRBD1 agrees at 8 bases. From germline, CDR1 is SEHNR and CDR2 FQNEAQ (reference sequence). V was clipped by 5 bases and J by 6 bases; unmatched bases: 15. This CDR3 is built from 16 residues. The CDR3 is CASSLSRWGQAGEQYF. The CDR3 DNA follows: TGTGCCAGCAGCCTTAGCCGGTGGGGACAGGCGGGCGAGCAGTACTTC.

The CDR3 sequence is CASSFSTIVDTEAFF. The CDR3 region has the DNA TGCGCCAGCAGCTTTTCAACCATCGTAGACACTGAAGCTTTCTTT. The rearrangement joins TRBV5-1 to TRBJ1-1; D uncertain. The CDR3 runs 15 residues. The V gene's germline CDR1 is SGHRS and CDR2 YFSETQ. The germline V and J ends were trimmed by 2 bases and 3 bases, with 14 bases remaining between them.

In this sample, this clone turned up many times. V and J are TRBV29-1 and TRBJ1-5, with D possibly matching TRBD1 (5 bases). V was cut by 6 bases and J by 5 bases, with 11 bases left in between. Germline-derived CDR1 and CDR2 are SQVTM and ANQGSEA. The CDR3 has 12 residues. The CDR3 reads CSVTVQDQPQHF. The CDR3 region has the DNA TGCAGCGTGACAGTACAGGATCAGCCCCAGCATTTT.

This clone was seen only a few times. V and J are TRBV28 and TRBJ2-7; D may be TRBD2 (6 bases). CDR1 and CDR2 from the germline V gene are MDHEN and SYDVKM. The CDR3 length is 19 residues. V lost 5 bases, J lost 4 bases, and 30 bases lay in between. CDR3 DNA sequence: TGTGCCAGCAGTCCAGTTATGATTCTCCGTGCGGTGGGGGGATACGAGCAGTACTTC. Translating it yields CASSPVMILRAVGGYEQYF.

Concerning this clone itself: One junction end disagrees with the germline gene, perhaps due to a read error. The genes are TRBV30 and TRBJ2-7; 7 bases are a match to TRBD2. The CDR3 spans 13 residues. The V gene's germline CDR1 is GTSNPN and CDR2 SVGIG (reference sequence). Here the CDR3 DNA reads TGTGCCTGGAGACTAGCGAGCTCCTACGAGCAGTGCTTC. This translates into CAWRLASSYEQCF.

The rearrangement joins TRBV5-4 to TRBJ1-5; no firm D call. Trimming took 4 bases from V and 9 from J, leaving 17 bases between them. The germline CDR1 and CDR2 sequences are SGHNT and YYREEE (reference sequence). This CDR3 spans 14 amino acids. CDR3 nucleotide sequence: TGTGCCAGCAGCGAAACAAGACTGCGGCGGCCCCAGCATTTT. This gives the protein CASSETRLRRPQHF.

The chain employs TRBV30 and TRBJ2-7; D perhaps matches TRBD1 (5 bases). The V end was cut by 1 base, the J end by 4 bases, with 11 bases between. The CDR3 sequence is 13 residues long. CDR1 GTSNPN and CDR2 SVGIG come from the germline V gene (reference sequence). The CDR3 here is CAWSADREYEQYF. For the CDR3, the DNA is TGTGCCTGGAGTGCCGACAGAGAATACGAGCAGTACTTC.

This sequence joins TRBV29-1 and TRBJ2-7; 7 bases map to TRBD1. The J segment lost 0 bases and the V segment lost 8 bases, leaving 16 bases of the junction unmatched. In germline, CDR1 is SQVTM, CDR2 ANQGSEA. The length of the CDR3 is 16 residues. The CDR3 nucleotides read TGCAGCTTCCCCCCCGAGGGGGCTATAAACTCCTACGAGCAGTACGTC. As protein: CSFPPEGAINSYEQYV.

This clone has only a few counts. The chain employs TRBV4-3 and TRBJ2-3; 7 bases match TRBD2. V was clipped by 1 base and J by 4 bases; unmatched bases: 14. The CDR3 spans 18 residues. Germline CDR1 and CDR2: LGHNA and YSLEER. The CDR3 loop is CASSQAEHGRRLADTQYF. The CDR3 DNA follows: TGCGCCAGCAGCCAAGCGGAACACGGGAGGCGCTTGGCAGATACGCAGTATTTT.

This rearrangement joins TRBV30 to TRBJ2-1, with D perhaps TRBD2 (6 bases). This CDR3 has 17 amino acids. With 5 bases removed from V and 3 bases from J, the gap between germline ends came to 23 bases. Germline CDR1 reads GTSNPN; CDR2 reads SVGIG (reference sequence). CDR3 protein: CAWCRSAGTPFYNEQFF. The CDR3 DNA is TGTGCCTGGTGTAGGTCAGCCGGGACTCCTTTCTACAATGAGCAGTTCTTC.

J is TRBJ2-7 and V is TRBV4-2; unclear D gene. This CDR3 is built from 15 residues. Germline CDR1 and CDR2: LGHNA and YNFKEQ. Trimming left V 1 base short and J 2 bases short, with 12 bases between. CDR3 DNA: TGTGCCAGCAGCCAAGCCCAAACAGATACCTACGAGCAGTACTTC. It encodes CASSQAQTDTYEQYF.

V and J are TRBV30 and TRBJ1-2; D is ambiguous. Germline-derived CDR1 and CDR2 are GTSNPN and SVGIG (reference sequence). With 0 bases removed from V and 6 bases from J, the gap between germline ends came to 8 bases. The CDR3 has 12 amino acids. CDR3 protein: CAWSVFQDGYTF. CDR3 bases: TGTGCCTGGAGTGTATTTCAGGATGGCTACACCTTC.

To note about this clone: Mismatch with germline at one junction end may stem from a read error. The chain couples TRBV11-3 to TRBJ2-5; D possibly corresponds to TRBD1 (5 bases). The CDR3 contains 13 residues. Germline V lookup: CDR1 SGHNT, CDR2 YENEEA. The CDR3 spells CASSLVGQGTQYF. As DNA, the CDR3 is TGTGCCAGCAGCTTAGTGGGGCAAGGGACCCAGTACTTC.

This clone was detected only a few times. The gene calls are TRBV5-4 and TRBJ2-2; TRBD2 might be the D (6 bases). Germline V gene data show CDR1 as SGHNT and CDR2 as YYREEE (reference sequence). The length of the CDR3 is 14 residues. V was clipped by 1 base and J by 3 bases, with 7 bases between them. The CDR3 here is CASSLWGDTGELFF. The CDR3 DNA reads as TGTGCCAGCAGCTTGTGGGGGGACACCGGGGAGCTGTTTTTT.

This clone was detected only once. V gene TRBV27 combines with J gene TRBJ1-2, with D possibly being TRBD1 (5 bases). V shed 3 bases and J shed 6 bases, with 23 bases lying between them. CDR3 length equals 17 residues. Germline-derived CDR1 and CDR2 are MNHEY and SMNVEV (reference sequence). CDR3 in DNA: TGTGCCAGCAGTTTTGGACGGGTTGCGGGGGTGTTTGATGGCTACACCTTC. This translates into CASSFGRVAGVFDGYTF.

This chain joins TRBV30 and TRBJ2-5; 8 bases map to TRBD1. V gave up 3 bases and J gave up 5 bases; unmatched junction bases: 8. Germline CDR1 GTSNPN, CDR2 SVGIG (reference sequence). The CDR3 has 14 residues. CDR3 sequence (DNA): TGTGCCTGGAGCCTCCCGGACAGGGCCGAGACCCAGTACTTC. Its translation: CAWSLPDRAETQYF.

CDR3 protein: CASSFWTGPTSYEQYF. The DNA of the CDR3 is TGTGCCAGCAGTTTCTGGACAGGGCCAACCTCCTACGAGCAGTACTTC. The rearrangement joins TRBV28 to TRBJ2-7; TRBD1 matches at 8 bases. V was clipped by 3 bases and J by 0 bases; unmatched bases: 7. The CDR3 spans 16 residues. The germline V gene has CDR1 MDHEN and CDR2 SYDVKM.

The chain is built from TRBV6-5 and TRBJ2-7; D gene uncertain. The CDR3 extends over 13 amino acids. Trimming pared 10 bases from V and 2 bases from J, leaving 15 bases between. CDR1 is MNHEY and CDR2 is SVGAGI in the germline V gene. The CDR3, as DNA: TGTGCCACGCGGCGCGGTCAGCCCTACGAGCAGTACTTC. Residues: CATRRGQPYEQYF.

This clone was seen a few times. V is TRBV20-1 and J is TRBJ1-2; D is possibly TRBD1 (5 bases). Germline values: CDR1 DFQATT, CDR2 SNEGSKA (reference sequence). This CDR3 is 10 amino acids long. The DNA for the CDR3 is TGCAGAGAAGGGGCTTATGGCTACACCTTC. As protein: CREGAYGYTF.

This clone has a handful of counts. The chain employs TRBV10-3 and TRBJ2-1; 12 nucleotides line up with TRBD2. The CDR3 contains 13 residues. Losses at the gene ends were 10 bases for V and 6 bases for J; bases not matched to a gene: 4. Germline lookup yields CDR1 ENHRY and CDR2 SYGVKD. Here the CDR3 reads CATLLAGGNEQFF. The CDR3 bases are TGTGCCACCTTACTAGCGGGAGGCAATGAGCAGTTCTTC.

This chain uses TRBV7-8 with TRBJ1-1; possibly TRBD1 for D (6 bases). Germline V gene lookup returns CDR1 SGHVS and CDR2 FQNEAQ. Trimming stripped 1 base from V and 1 base from J, with 7 bases between. The CDR3 sequence is 14 residues long. The CDR3 DNA reads as TGTGCCAGCAGCTTAGTGGGGGCGAACACTGAAGCTTTCTTT. Translation: CASSLVGANTEAFF.